This paragraph covers one T cell receptor beta chain sequence. Antigen unknown. This sample is drawn from a study of CD8+CD57+ T cells in acquired aplastic anemia. Study-level information: When averaged, DNA from sorted CD4+ and CD8+ cells came to approximately 3 ug.

V lost 2 bases and J 4 bases, leaving 8 bases between the germline ends. Germline V gene data show CDR1 as SGHDN and CDR2 as FVKESK. The CDR3 has 13 residues. All sequencing subjects had displayed CD8+CD57+ cell expansion on flow cytometry. TCR beta VDJ and CDR3 were profiled, and genomic DNA was the template. TCRdb reprocessed the reads with MiXCR, giving one entry per CDR3 protein. The sample consists of 150,000 to 160,000 distinct CDR3 sequences, roughly 49% of them appearing once. Findings and limits, study-wide: Patients showed no significant difference from controls in CD8+ Simpson's diversity. There were over 25 CD8+ CDR3 sequences that occurred in both patients and controls.

This TCR was sampled from a human donor with aplastic anemia. The V call is TRBV14, the J call TRBJ2-5; D unclear. The sequenced sample consisted of sorted CD4+, CD8+, or CD8+CD57+ T cells (not recorded which) from PBMCs. CDR3 protein: CASSQNTRETQYF. The CDR3 DNA reads TGTGCCAGCAGCCAAAACACAAGAGAGACCCAGTACTTC.